These 17 T cell receptor beta chains originate from one sample sequenced in a study of CD8 T cells in Susac syndrome. Random hexamers served to reverse transcribe about 0.45 to 1 ug RNA. TCRdb independently ran MiXCR on the immunoSEQ multiplex PCR reads; one entry per CDR3 protein. The sample lists a few hundred thousand distinct CDR3 sequences, about 95% seen once, with around 0.099% in the top ten. The sequencing input was CD4+ T cells from PBMCs. All receptors come from a human donor with multiple sclerosis.

The chain uses TRBV14 and TRBJ2-1; D is unclear. This CDR3 has 13 amino acids. Germline V gives CDR1 SGHDN, CDR2 FVKESK. With 0 bases removed from V and 6 bases from J, the gap between germline ends came to 6 bases. CDR3 in amino acids: CASSQDAANEQFF. The CDR3 DNA is TGTGCCAGCAGCCAAGACGCGGCCAATGAGCAGTTCTTC.

The V and J genes are TRBV7-2 and TRBJ2-3, with 13 bases lining up with TRBD2. The CDR3 has 16 residues. Germline V gene lookup returns CDR1 SGHTA and CDR2 FQGNSA. J was trimmed by 6 bases and V by 0 bases; bases with no gene match: 3. The CDR3 sequence is CASSLAGTSGVDTQYF. In DNA form, the CDR3 reads TGTGCCAGCAGCTTAGCCGGGACTAGCGGGGTTGATACGCAGTATTTT.

The rearrangement links TRBV29-1 to TRBJ1-1; 8 bases align to TRBD1. Germline loops: CDR1 SQVTM, CDR2 ANQGSEA. The V gene end was trimmed by 4 bases and the J gene end by 0 bases; junction bases not matched to a gene: 7. CDR3 length: 15 amino acids. The CDR3 DNA follows: TGCAGCGTTGCTTGGACAGGGTCTTTGAACACTGAAGCTTTCTTT. It translates to CSVAWTGSLNTEAFF.

The chain employs TRBV13 and TRBJ2-7, with D possibly TRBD1 on 5 matching bases. Trimming shortened V by 5 bases and J by 6 bases, and 23 bases separated the two germline ends. Germline CDR1 reads PRHDT; CDR2 reads FYEKMQ (reference sequence). The CDR3 runs to 16 residues. CDR3 region: CASSMDIDHRYGEQYF. CDR3 nucleotides: TGTGCCAGCAGCATGGACATCGATCATCGTTATGGCGAGCAGTACTTC.

The chain joins TRBV9 to TRBJ2-5; 10 positions agree with TRBD2. The CDR3 totals 15 residues. Per the germline V gene, CDR1 is SGDLS and CDR2 is YYNGEE. The trim removed 0 bases at V and 4 bases at J, leaving 3 bases unmatched. CDR3 sequence (DNA): TGTGCCAGCAGCGTAGTGGCTAGCGGGGGAGAGACCCAGTACTTC. This translates into CASSVVASGGETQYF.

The gene calls are TRBV11-2 and TRBJ2-3; TRBD2 matches 9 bases. Germline loops: CDR1 SGHAT, CDR2 FQNNGV. The CDR3 consists of 15 residues. V shed 3 bases, J shed 5 bases, and the junction held 6 bases outside the gene matches. The CDR3 loop reads CASSFRLAEVDTQYF. As DNA, the CDR3 is TGTGCCAGCAGCTTTAGACTAGCGGAAGTAGATACGCAGTATTTT.

As DNA, the CDR3 is TGTGCCAGCAGCCAATTACAGCTCACCGGGGAGCTGTTTTTT. Amino acid sequence: CASSQLQLTGELFF. The chain couples TRBV3-1 to TRBJ2-2; D ambiguous. Germline V gene sequence: CDR1 LGHDT, CDR2 YNNKEL (reference sequence). Trimming took 2 bases from V and 4 from J, leaving 8 bases between them. This CDR3 spans 14 amino acids.

The V gene is TRBV6-6, the J gene TRBJ2-7; 7 positions agree with TRBD2. Trimming at V came to 6 bases and at J to 1 base, leaving 6 bases not matched to a gene. The CDR3 length is 14 residues. Per the germline V gene, CDR1 is MNHNY and CDR2 is SVGAGI (reference sequence). The CDR3 spells CASSGRWGSYEQYF. The CDR3 coding sequence is TGTGCCAGCAGCGGGAGGTGGGGTTCCTACGAGCAGTACTTC.

V usage is TRBV9 and J usage is TRBJ1-1; D remains unclear. Trimming removed 0 bases at V and 0 bases at J, with 3 bases between. CDR1 SGDLS and CDR2 YYNGEE come from the germline V gene. This CDR3 comprises 13 residues. CDR3 amino acids: CASSVVMNTEAFF. The CDR3 coding sequence is TGTGCCAGCAGCGTAGTTATGAACACTGAAGCTTTCTTT.

CDR3 sequence reads: CASSFTRYRGQSNQPQHF. Written as DNA, the CDR3 is TGTGCCAGCAGCTTCACCCGATACAGGGGGCAGAGCAATCAGCCCCAGCATTTT. The gene calls are TRBV5-6 and TRBJ1-5, with 9 positions matching TRBD1. V was clipped by 2 bases and J by 1 base; unmatched bases: 10. Germline V gene sequence: CDR1 SGHDT, CDR2 YYEEEE. There are 18 residues in the CDR3.

The chain is built from TRBV20-1 and TRBJ2-3, with TRBD2 identical over 11 bases. With 6 bases clipped from V and 2 bases from J, the junction kept 7 bases outside the gene matches. The CDR3 spans 15 residues. Germline CDR1 DFQATT, CDR2 SNEGSKA (reference sequence). This CDR3 reads CSAPGTSGSTDTQYF. For the CDR3, the DNA is TGCAGTGCGCCCGGGACTAGCGGTTCCACAGATACGCAGTATTTT.

V usage is TRBV3-1 and J usage is TRBJ2-6; 9 bases line up with TRBD1. After removal of 4 bases from V and 1 base from J, the junction contained 17 bases not matched to a gene. The length of the CDR3 is 21 residues. The V gene's germline CDR1 is LGHDT and CDR2 YNNKEL (reference sequence). Here the CDR3 reads CASSRNRGRTWTTSGANVLTF. The CDR3 bases are TGTGCCAGCAGCCGAAACAGGGGGCGTACCTGGACAACATCTGGGGCCAACGTCCTGACTTTC.

This chain uses TRBV29-1 with TRBJ1-1, with 8 bases matching TRBD1. Trimming cost V 4 bases and J 1 base; bases outside gene matches: 14. The germline CDR1 and CDR2 sequences are SQVTM and ANQGSEA. This CDR3 has 17 residues. In DNA form, the CDR3 reads TGCAGCGTTGTCGGTAGGACAGGGTCAATAAGGAACACTGAAGCTTTCTTT. It specifies CSVVGRTGSIRNTEAFF. Filled out from reference TRBV29-1 and TRBJ1-1, the complete variable domain reads SAVISQKPSRDICQRGTSLTIQCQVDSQVTMMFWYRQQPGQSLTLIATANQGSEATYESGFVIDKFPISRPNLTFSTLTVSNMSPEDSSIYLCSVVGRTGSIRNTEAFFGQGTRLTVV.

This chain uses TRBV2 with TRBJ2-1; D is ambiguous. This CDR3 has 14 residues. The V end lost 6 bases, the J end lost 6 bases, and 15 bases lay between the germline ends. The germline V gene encodes CDR1 SNHLY and CDR2 FYNNEI. Here the CDR3 DNA reads TGTGCCAGCAGCCCGGAGCAGGTTGGCAATGAGCAGTTCTTC. Protein: CASSPEQVGNEQFF.

The chain couples TRBV12-3 or TRBV12-4 to TRBJ2-1, with 7 positions matching TRBD1. V shed 5 bases and J 6 bases; nucleotides not matched to a gene: 7. CDR3 length equals 14 residues. CDR3 residues: CASSHRGQVNEQFF. The CDR3 nucleotides are TGTGCCAGCAGTCACCGAGGACAGGTCAATGAGCAGTTCTTC.

The chain combines TRBV29-1 with TRBJ2-7; 7 nucleotides agree with TRBD2. The CDR3 has 12 residues. Germline CDR1 reads SQVTM; CDR2 reads ANQGSEA. V gave up 7 bases and J gave up 5 bases; unmatched junction bases: 8. Written as DNA, the CDR3 is TGCAGCGCCAGGGAGGGGCTGAACGAGCAGTACTTC. Translating it yields CSAREGLNEQYF.

The chain combines TRBV12-3 or TRBV12-4 with TRBJ1-2; perhaps TRBD1 as D (5 bases). The CDR3 extends over 14 amino acids. Trimming cost V 4 bases and J 2 bases, with 11 bases left between them. CDR3 residues: CASSSRGGNYGYTF. The CDR3 coding sequence is TGTGCCAGCAGTTCAAGGGGAGGGAACTATGGCTACACCTTC.